These 23 T cell receptor beta chains came from one sample sequenced in a study of blood T cell repertoires in COVID-19. Clones were read by immunoSEQ multiplex PCR, and TCRdb kept only the in-frame ones, dropping some. In the table there are about 280,000 clones, 85% to 90% of which are singletons. The sequencing input was PBMCs or T cells enriched from blood (not recorded which). Receptors originate from a woman in her sixties or seventies who had recovered from COVID-19.

The chain is built from TRBV7-6 and TRBJ2-1; 10 bases agree with TRBD2. Germline-derived CDR1 and CDR2 are SGHVS and FNYEAQ. The CDR3 covers 15 residues. Trimming at V came to 5 bases and at J to 4 bases, leaving 5 bases not matched to a gene. In DNA, the CDR3 is TGTGCCAGCAGCCTCCTAGCGGGAGATTACAATGAGCAGTTCTTC. This sequence encodes CASSLLAGDYNEQFF.

CDR3 nucleotides: TGTGCCAGCAGGACGGGGTTACTTCTGTCCAATGAGCAGTTCTTC. Amino acid sequence: CASRTGLLLSNEQFF. The rearrangement links TRBV6-5 to TRBJ2-1; D might be TRBD2 (5 bases). Trimming took off 6 bases at V and 6 bases at J, with 18 bases between the two ends. The CDR3 consists of 15 residues. Germline V lookup: CDR1 MNHEY, CDR2 SVGAGI.

The chain recombines TRBV12-3 or TRBV12-4 with TRBJ2-2; D unresolved. CDR3 length equals 11 residues. V was clipped by 3 bases and J by 8 bases, with 4 bases between them. CDR3 sequence (DNA): TGTGCCAGCAGTTTCTCTGGGGAGCTGTTTTTT. Protein sequence: CASSFSGELFF.

This clone was detected a few times. This chain joins TRBV12-3 or TRBV12-4 and TRBJ2-7, with D tentatively TRBD1 (6 bases). This CDR3 spans 13 amino acids. V was clipped by 3 bases and J by 5 bases, with 11 bases between them. CDR3 nucleotides: TGTGCCAGCAGTTTTCTACAGGGAAACGAGCAGTACTTC. It specifies CASSFLQGNEQYF.

This clone was observed a handful of times. The chain is built from TRBV2 and TRBJ2-3; 11 positions agree with TRBD2. V trimming: 5 bases; J trimming: 4 bases; junction bases outside the gene matches: 5. This CDR3 is built from 15 residues. Germline V gene data show CDR1 as SNHLY and CDR2 as FYNNEI. DNA for the CDR3: TGTGCCAGCAGTTTTAGCGGGAGGGCCCCAGATACGCAGTATTTT. Protein: CASSFSGRAPDTQYF.

The chain has TRBV12-3 or TRBV12-4 and TRBJ1-2, with 7 bases identical to TRBD1. J was trimmed by 4 bases and V by 5 bases; bases with no gene match: 4. The CDR3 is 13 residues long. In nucleotides, the CDR3 is TGTGCCAGCAGTCCCGGGACAGCCTATGGCTACACCTTC. Its translation: CASSPGTAYGYTF.

The rearrangement uses TRBV24-1 and TRBJ2-3; 7 bases align to TRBD2. CDR3 size: 14 residues. Germline V gives CDR1 KGHDR, CDR2 SFDVKD. After removal of 9 bases from V and 3 bases from J, the junction contained 8 bases not matched to a gene. The DNA for the CDR3 is TGTGCCACCGCTTGGGGGAGGGCAACAGATACGCAGTATTTT. This encodes CATAWGRATDTQYF.

This clone appeared once. The rearrangement uses TRBV5-4 and TRBJ2-1; 8 bases align to TRBD2. The germline V gene has CDR1 SGHNT and CDR2 YYREEE (reference sequence). This CDR3 has 16 residues. V trimming: 4 bases; J trimming: 7 bases; junction bases outside the gene matches: 13. The DNA for the CDR3 is TGTGCCAGCAGCCCTACCGAGCGGGAGTGGGGGAATGAGCAGTTCTTC. Encoded protein: CASSPTEREWGNEQFF.

V is TRBV5-1 and J is TRBJ2-3, with 8 positions matching TRBD1. The CDR3 extends over 16 amino acids. The junction had 7 bases not matched to a gene; V was cut back by 3 bases and J by 1 base. Germline V gene sequence: CDR1 SGHRS, CDR2 YFSETQ. The CDR3 DNA sequence: TGCGCCAGCAGCTCGGACAGGGCCTCCCGCACAGATACGCAGTATTTT. It is translated as CASSSDRASRTDTQYF. Full variable domain (missing parts from reference TRBV5-1 and TRBJ2-3): KAGVTQTPRYLIKTRGQQVTLSCSPISGHRSVSWYQQTPGQGLQFLFEYFSETQRNKGNFPGRFSGRQFSNSRSEMNVSTLELGDSALYLCASSSDRASRTDTQYFGPGTRLTVL.

The chain has TRBV21-1 and TRBJ1-1; the D call of TRBD1 is as the table states it, not checked on the DNA. TRBV21-1 is flagged as a pseudogene. The CDR3 sequence is 14 residues long. CDR3 sequence reads: CASSKTGKNTEAFF. The CDR3 DNA reads as TGTGCCAGCAGCAAGACAGGGAAGAACACTGAAGCTTTCTTT.

The J gene is TRBJ2-1, the V gene TRBV18, with D uncertain. V was trimmed by 6 bases and J by 8 bases, leaving 20 bases between them. This CDR3 comprises 15 residues. Germline assignment: CDR1 KGHSH and CDR2 LQKENI. This CDR3 reads CASSPAEIGGYEQFF. The CDR3 DNA is TGTGCCAGCTCCCCGGCTGAGATTGGCGGATATGAGCAGTTCTTC.

V gene TRBV9 combines with J gene TRBJ1-1, with 9 bases fitting TRBD1. The length of the CDR3 is 16 residues. Germline CDR1 is SGDLS and CDR2 is YYNGEE. V lost 2 bases and J lost 2; bases outside the gene matches: 7. The chain's CDR3 is CASSVLQGAGNTEAFF. In DNA form, the CDR3 reads TGTGCCAGCAGCGTTCTACAGGGGGCTGGCAACACTGAAGCTTTCTTT.

This clone was picked up one time. One junction end disagrees with the germline gene, perhaps due to a read error. The chain uses TRBV2 and TRBJ2-6; D is undetermined. The CDR3 has 9 amino acids. Germline CDR1 and CDR2: SNHLY and FYNNEI. The CDR3 DNA sequence: TGTGCCAGCAGTGCCCGTTCGTCCTTC. This translates into CASSARSSF.

The chain couples TRBV2 to TRBJ2-5; possibly TRBD1 for D (5 bases). Germline assignment: CDR1 SNHLY and CDR2 FYNNEI. CDR3 size: 13 residues. Trimming pared 1 base from V and 8 bases from J, leaving 11 bases between. CDR3: CASSEVGTGTQYF. Here the CDR3 DNA reads TGTGCCAGCAGTGAAGTGGGCACAGGTACCCAGTACTTC.

This chain uses TRBV18 with TRBJ1-5, with TRBD1 matching over 10 bases. Germline V lookup: CDR1 KGHSH, CDR2 LQKENI. V lost 4 bases to trimming and J lost 3 bases; unmatched junction nucleotides: 3. The length of the CDR3 is 15 residues. CDR3 residues: CASSLGTGDNQPQHF. CDR3 bases: TGTGCCAGCTCACTAGGGACAGGGGACAATCAGCCCCAGCATTTT.

This chain connects TRBV6-1 to TRBJ2-1; 7 nucleotides agree with TRBD2. V dropped 1 base and J dropped 6; count of bases not matched to a gene: 6. CDR1 is MNHNS, CDR2 SASEGT, per germline. CDR3 length: 15 residues. This CDR3 reads CASSEVMTGGNEQFF. In DNA, the CDR3 is TGTGCCAGCAGTGAAGTAATGACGGGGGGCAATGAGCAGTTCTTC.

J is TRBJ2-3 and V is TRBV19; TRBD2 might be the D (5 bases). Between the trimmed V and J ends, which lost 11 bases and 1 base, there was a span of 13 bases. The CDR3 runs 13 residues. Per germline, CDR1 LNHDA and CDR2 SQIVND (reference sequence). Here the CDR3 reads CASALAGTDTQYF. The CDR3 nucleotides read TGTGCCTCCGCCCTAGCCGGCACAGATACGCAGTATTTT. Supplemented by reference TRBV19 and TRBJ2-3, the full variable domain reads DGGITQSPKYLFRKEGQNVTLSCEQNLNHDAMYWYRQDPGQGLRLIYYSQIVNDFQKGDIAEGYSVSREKKESFPLTVTSAQKNPTAFYLCASALAGTDTQYFGPGTRLTVL.

The chain carries TRBV28 and TRBJ1-6; tentative D call: TRBD1 (6 bases). V was cut by 4 bases and J by 8 bases, with 12 bases left in between. The CDR3 runs 14 residues. Per the germline V gene, CDR1 is MDHEN and CDR2 is SYDVKM. CDR3 nucleotides: TGTGCCAGCAGTTATGGGACAAATTATTCACCCCTCCACTTT. Its protein is CASSYGTNYSPLHF.

The chain couples TRBV5-6 to TRBJ1-1, with D tentatively TRBD1 (5 bases). V dropped 4 bases and J dropped 13 bases, with 26 bases sitting between them. Germline CDR1 reads SGHDT; CDR2 reads YYEEEE. This CDR3 region has 15 residues. The CDR3 is CASSPSREFSEGGFF. For the CDR3, the DNA is TGTGCCAGCAGCCCTTCCAGGGAGTTTTCGGAGGGTGGTTTCTTT.

The rearrangement links TRBV28 to TRBJ1-5; D unclear. Germline V gene sequence: CDR1 MDHEN, CDR2 SYDVKM. The CDR3 is made up of 11 amino acids. This CDR3 reads CVCGENQPQHF. The DNA for the CDR3 is TGTGTATGCGGGGAAAATCAGCCCCAGCATTTT.

J is TRBJ1-1 and V is TRBV19; possibly TRBD1 for D (6 bases). Germline assignment: CDR1 LNHDA and CDR2 SQIVND (reference sequence). V lost 3 bases and J 5 bases, leaving 16 bases between the germline ends. This CDR3 region has 15 residues. In nucleotides, the CDR3 is TGTGCCAGTAGTATCAATCGGGGAGGGGGAACTGAAGCTTTCTTT. Translating gives CASSINRGGGTEAFF.

The chain carries TRBV11-2 and TRBJ2-1; 8 positions agree with TRBD2. This CDR3 has 16 amino acids. J gave up 7 bases and V 3 bases, and 11 bases lay outside the gene matches. Germline assignment: CDR1 SGHAT and CDR2 FQNNGV. CDR3 loop: CASSFPYRGGRNEQFF. The DNA of the CDR3 is TGTGCCAGCAGCTTCCCCTACCGGGGGGGCCGGAATGAGCAGTTCTTC.

This clone was observed once. The V call is TRBV5-1, the J call TRBJ1-4; TRBD1 aligns across 9 bases. Losses at the gene ends were 3 bases for V and 10 bases for J; bases not matched to a gene: 10. In germline, CDR1 is SGHRS, CDR2 YFSETQ. The CDR3 extends over 15 amino acids. Written as DNA, the CDR3 is TGCGCCAGCAGCTCCCCCTTGGACAGGGGAGGAAAACTGTTTTTT. Its translation: CASSSPLDRGGKLFF. Together with reference TRBV5-1 and TRBJ1-4, the CDR3 gives the full variable domain: KAGVTQTPRYLIKTRGQQVTLSCSPISGHRSVSWYQQTPGQGLQFLFEYFSETQRNKGNFPGRFSGRQFSNSRSEMNVSTLELGDSALYLCASSSPLDRGGKLFFGSGTQLSVL.